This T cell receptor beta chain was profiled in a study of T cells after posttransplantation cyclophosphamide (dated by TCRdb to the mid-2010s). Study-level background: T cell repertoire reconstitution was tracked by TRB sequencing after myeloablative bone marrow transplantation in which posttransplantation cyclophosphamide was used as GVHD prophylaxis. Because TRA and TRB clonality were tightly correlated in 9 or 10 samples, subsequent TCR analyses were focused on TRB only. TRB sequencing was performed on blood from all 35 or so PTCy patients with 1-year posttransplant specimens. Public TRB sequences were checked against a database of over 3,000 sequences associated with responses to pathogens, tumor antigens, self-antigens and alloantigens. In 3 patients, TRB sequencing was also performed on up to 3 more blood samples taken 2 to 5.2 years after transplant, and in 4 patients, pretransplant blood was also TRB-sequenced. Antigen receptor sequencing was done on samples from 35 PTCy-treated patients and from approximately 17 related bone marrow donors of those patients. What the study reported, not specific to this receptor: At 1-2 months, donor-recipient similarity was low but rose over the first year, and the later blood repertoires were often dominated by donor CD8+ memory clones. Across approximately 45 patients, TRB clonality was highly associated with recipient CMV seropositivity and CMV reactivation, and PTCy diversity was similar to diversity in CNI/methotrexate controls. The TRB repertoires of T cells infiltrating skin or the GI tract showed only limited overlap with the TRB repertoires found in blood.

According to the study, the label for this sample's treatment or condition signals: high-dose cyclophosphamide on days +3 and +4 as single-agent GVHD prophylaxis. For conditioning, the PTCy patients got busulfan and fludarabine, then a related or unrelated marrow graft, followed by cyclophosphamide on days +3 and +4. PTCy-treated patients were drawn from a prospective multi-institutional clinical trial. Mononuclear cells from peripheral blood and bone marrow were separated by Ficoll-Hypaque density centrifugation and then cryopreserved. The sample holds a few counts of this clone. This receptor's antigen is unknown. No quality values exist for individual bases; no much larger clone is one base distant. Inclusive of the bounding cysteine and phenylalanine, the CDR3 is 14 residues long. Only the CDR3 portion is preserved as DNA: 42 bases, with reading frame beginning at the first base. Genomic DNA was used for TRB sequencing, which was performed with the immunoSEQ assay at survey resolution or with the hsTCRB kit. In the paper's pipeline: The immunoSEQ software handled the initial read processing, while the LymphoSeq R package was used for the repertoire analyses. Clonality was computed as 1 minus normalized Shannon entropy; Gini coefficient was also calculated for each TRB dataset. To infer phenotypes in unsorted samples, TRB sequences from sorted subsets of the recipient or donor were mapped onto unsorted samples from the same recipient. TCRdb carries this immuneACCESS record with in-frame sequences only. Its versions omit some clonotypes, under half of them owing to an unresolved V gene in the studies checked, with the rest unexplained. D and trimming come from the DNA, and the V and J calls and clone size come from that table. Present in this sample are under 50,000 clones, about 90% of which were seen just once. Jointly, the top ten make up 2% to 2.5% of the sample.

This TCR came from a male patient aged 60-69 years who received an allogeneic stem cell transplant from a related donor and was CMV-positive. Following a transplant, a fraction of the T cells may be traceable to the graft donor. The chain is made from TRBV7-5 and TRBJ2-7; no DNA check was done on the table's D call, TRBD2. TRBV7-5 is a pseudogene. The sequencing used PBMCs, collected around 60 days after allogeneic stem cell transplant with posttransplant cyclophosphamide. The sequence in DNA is TGTGCCAGAAGTTTTCGGGACTTTGCCTACGAGCAGTACTTC. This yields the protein CARSFRDFAYEQYF.